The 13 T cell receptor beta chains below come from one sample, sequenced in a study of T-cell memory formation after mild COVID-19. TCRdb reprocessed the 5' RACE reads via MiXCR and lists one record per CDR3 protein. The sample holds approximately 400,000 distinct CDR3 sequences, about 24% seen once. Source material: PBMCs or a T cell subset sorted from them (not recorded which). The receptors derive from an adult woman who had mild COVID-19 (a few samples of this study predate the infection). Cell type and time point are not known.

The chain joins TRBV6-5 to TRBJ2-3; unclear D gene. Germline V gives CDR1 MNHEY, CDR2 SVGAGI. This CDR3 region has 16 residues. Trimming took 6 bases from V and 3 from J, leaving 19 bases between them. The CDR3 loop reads CASSPGQAPTTDTQYF. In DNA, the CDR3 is TGTGCCAGCAGCCCCGGGCAGGCCCCAACGACAGATACGCAGTATTTT.

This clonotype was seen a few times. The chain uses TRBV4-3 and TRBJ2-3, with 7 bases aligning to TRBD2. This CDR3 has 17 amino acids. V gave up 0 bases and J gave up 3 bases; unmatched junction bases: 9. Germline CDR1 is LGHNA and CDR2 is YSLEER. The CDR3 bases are TGCGCCAGCAGCCAAGATGTCCCTAGCGGAGCAACAGATACGCAGTATTTT. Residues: CASSQDVPSGATDTQYF.

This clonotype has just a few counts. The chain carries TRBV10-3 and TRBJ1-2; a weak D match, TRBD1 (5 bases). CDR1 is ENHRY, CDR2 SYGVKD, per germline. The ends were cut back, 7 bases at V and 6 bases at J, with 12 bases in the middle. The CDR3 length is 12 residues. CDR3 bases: TGTGCCATCAATGGGGCAGGGAATGGCTACACCTTC. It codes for CAINGAGNGYTF.

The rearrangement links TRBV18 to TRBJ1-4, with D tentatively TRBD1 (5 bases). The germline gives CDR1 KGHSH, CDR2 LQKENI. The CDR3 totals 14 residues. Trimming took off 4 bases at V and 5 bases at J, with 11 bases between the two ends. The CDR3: CASSLRDSNEKLFF. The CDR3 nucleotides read TGTGCCAGCTCACTCCGGGACTCGAATGAAAAACTGTTTTTT.

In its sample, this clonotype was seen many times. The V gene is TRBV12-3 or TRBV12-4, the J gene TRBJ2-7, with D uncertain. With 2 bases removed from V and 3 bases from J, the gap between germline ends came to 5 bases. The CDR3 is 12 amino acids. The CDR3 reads CASSLLDYEQYF. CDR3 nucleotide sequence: TGTGCCAGCAGTTTACTCGACTACGAGCAGTACTTC.

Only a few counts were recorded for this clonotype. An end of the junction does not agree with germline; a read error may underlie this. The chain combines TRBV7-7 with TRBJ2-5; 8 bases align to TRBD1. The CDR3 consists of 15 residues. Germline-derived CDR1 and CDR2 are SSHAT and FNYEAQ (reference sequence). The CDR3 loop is CASSLRTGPQETQYF. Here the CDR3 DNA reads TGTGCTAGCAGCTTAAGGACAGGGCCCCAAGAGACCCAGTACTTC.

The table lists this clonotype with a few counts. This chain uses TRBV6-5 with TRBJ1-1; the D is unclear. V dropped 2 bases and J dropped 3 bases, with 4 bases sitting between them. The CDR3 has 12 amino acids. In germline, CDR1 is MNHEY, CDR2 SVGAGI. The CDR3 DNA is TGTGCCAGCAGTTACAGGGACACTGAAGCTTTCTTT. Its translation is CASSYRDTEAFF.

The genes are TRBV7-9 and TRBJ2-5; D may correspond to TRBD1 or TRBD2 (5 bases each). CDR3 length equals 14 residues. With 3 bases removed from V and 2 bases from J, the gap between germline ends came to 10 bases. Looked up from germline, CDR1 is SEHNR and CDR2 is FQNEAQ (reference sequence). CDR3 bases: TGTGCCAGCAGCTTCCCGGGACCTCAAGAGACCCAGTACTTC. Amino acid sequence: CASSFPGPQETQYF. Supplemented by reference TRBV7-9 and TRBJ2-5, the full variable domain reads DTGVSQNPRHKITKRGQNVTFRCDPISEHNRLYWYRQTLGQGPEFLTYFQNEAQLEKSRLLSDRFSAERPKGSFSTLEIQRTEQGDSAMYLCASSFPGPQETQYFGPGTRLLVL.

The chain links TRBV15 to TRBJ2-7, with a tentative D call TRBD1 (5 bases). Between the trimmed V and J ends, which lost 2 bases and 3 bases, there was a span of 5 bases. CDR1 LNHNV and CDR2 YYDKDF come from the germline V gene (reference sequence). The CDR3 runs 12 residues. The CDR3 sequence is CATSRQGYEQYF. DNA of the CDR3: TGTGCCACCAGCAGACAGGGCTACGAGCAGTACTTC.

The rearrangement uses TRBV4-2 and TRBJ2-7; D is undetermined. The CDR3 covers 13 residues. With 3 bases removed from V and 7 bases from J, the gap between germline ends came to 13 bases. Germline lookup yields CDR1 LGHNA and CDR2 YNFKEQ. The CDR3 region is CASSHVGPGEQYF. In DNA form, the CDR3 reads TGTGCCAGCAGCCACGTCGGCCCCGGTGAGCAGTACTTC.

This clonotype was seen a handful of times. The CDR3 reads CASSGRLAGDYEQFF. The CDR3 DNA follows: TGTGCCAGCAGCGGTCGTCTAGCGGGTGACTATGAGCAGTTCTTC. J is TRBJ2-1 and V is TRBV13; the match to TRBD2 covers 8 bases. Germline CDR1 PRHDT, CDR2 FYEKMQ (reference sequence). Trimming cost V 5 bases and J 8 bases; bases outside gene matches: 11. The length of the CDR3 is 15 residues.

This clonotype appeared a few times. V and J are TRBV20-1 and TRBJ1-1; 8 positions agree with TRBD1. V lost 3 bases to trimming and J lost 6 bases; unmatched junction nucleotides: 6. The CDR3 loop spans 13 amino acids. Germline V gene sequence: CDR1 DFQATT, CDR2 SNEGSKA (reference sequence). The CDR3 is CSASAGGEAEAFF. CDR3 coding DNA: TGCAGTGCTAGTGCAGGGGGCGAGGCTGAAGCTTTCTTT.

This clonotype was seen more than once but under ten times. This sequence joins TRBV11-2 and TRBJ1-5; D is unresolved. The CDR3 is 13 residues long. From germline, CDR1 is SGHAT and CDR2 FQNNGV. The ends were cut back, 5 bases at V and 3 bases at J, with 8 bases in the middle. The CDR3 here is CASSRGNNQPQHF. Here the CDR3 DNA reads TGTGCCAGCAGCCGAGGGAACAATCAGCCCCAGCATTTT.